One sample yielded the 18 T cell receptor beta chains listed below, sequenced in a study of CD8+ T cells in alopecia areata. Noted treatment: oral pan-JAK inhibitor, 5-10 mg twice daily. RNA, once extracted, was reverse transcribed into cDNA for use as the sequencing template. Sequencing was performed with immunoSEQ multiplex PCR; in TCRdb, only in-frame clones are kept and a portion is missing. This table has roughly 210,000 clones, over 40% appearing once. Sequencing used CD4+ T cells sorted from blood, obtained at approximately week 36, from a patient treated with tofacitinib. The receptors were sampled from a human donor with alopecia areata.

V usage is TRBV2 and J usage is TRBJ2-3, with 9 nucleotides matching TRBD2. V dropped 7 bases and J dropped 2; count of bases not matched to a gene: 7. Per the germline V gene, CDR1 is SNHLY and CDR2 is FYNNEI. The CDR3 is 15 amino acids. The CDR3 coding sequence is TGTGCCAGCACAATTAGCGGGAGTGCCACAGATACGCAGTATTTT. It is translated as CASTISGSATDTQYF.

This clone was recorded many times. The V call is TRBV7-2, the J call TRBJ1-1, with D unresolved. The germline gives CDR1 SGHTA, CDR2 FQGNSA. This CDR3 is built from 13 residues. V lost 2 bases and J lost 1, with 5 bases in between. Here the CDR3 reads CASSLKQNTEAFF. Here the CDR3 DNA reads TGTGCCAGCAGCTTAAAGCAGAACACTGAAGCTTTCTTT.

The rearrangement links TRBV4-3 to TRBJ2-2, with D maybe TRBD2 (6 bases). The germline gives CDR1 LGHNA, CDR2 YSLEER. This CDR3 is 16 amino acids long. Trimming left V 5 bases short and J 4 bases short, with 17 bases between. The CDR3 region is CASSFSYAGRTGELFF. In nucleotides, the CDR3 is TGCGCCAGCAGCTTTAGCTACGCGGGACGCACCGGGGAGCTGTTTTTT.

The chain carries TRBV4-2 and TRBJ2-1; D is perhaps TRBD1 (5 bases). Germline-derived CDR1 and CDR2 are LGHNA and YNFKEQ. The CDR3 runs 13 residues. Trimming stripped 3 bases from V and 6 bases from J, with 9 bases between. The CDR3 here is CASSQQGPNEQFF. DNA of the CDR3: TGTGCCAGCAGCCAGCAGGGTCCCAATGAGCAGTTCTTC.

The sample holds a few counts of this clone. The rearrangement links TRBV21-1 to TRBJ1-5. TRBV21-1 is classified as a pseudogene. This CDR3 is built from 14 residues. The CDR3 reads CASSKAGGNQPQHF. The CDR3, as DNA: TGTGCCAGCAGCAAAGCTGGGGGCAATCAGCCCCAGCATTTT.

J is TRBJ2-3 and V is TRBV7-2; no firm D call. The CDR3 loop spans 15 amino acids. The V end lost 4 bases, the J end lost 6 bases, and 17 bases lay between the germline ends. Per the germline V gene, CDR1 is SGHTA and CDR2 is FQGNSA. The chain's CDR3 is CASSSQALMRDTQYF. CDR3 in DNA: TGTGCCAGCAGCTCCCAAGCGTTAATGAGGGATACGCAGTATTTT.

This chain joins TRBV7-9 and TRBJ2-4; 8 nucleotides line up with TRBD2. J gave up 6 bases and V 2 bases, and 15 bases lay outside the gene matches. This CDR3 comprises 18 residues. CDR1 is SEHNR and CDR2 is FQNEAQ in the germline V gene (reference sequence). The CDR3 bases are TGTGCCAGCAGCTTACGGGAGGGCCGGATCTCGGGTAGAAACATTCAGTACTTC. As protein: CASSLREGRISGRNIQYF.

The chain uses TRBV15 and TRBJ2-6; D might be TRBD1 (5 bases). V was cut by 5 bases and J by 2 bases, with 10 bases left in between. Germline-derived CDR1 and CDR2 are LNHNV and YYDKDF (reference sequence). The CDR3 length is 15 residues. Here the CDR3 reads CATSPGMAGANVLTF. The CDR3 coding sequence is TGTGCCACCAGCCCAGGGATGGCTGGGGCCAACGTCCTGACTTTC.

This clone was counted a single time. The rearrangement joins TRBV4-2 to TRBJ1-5; D unresolved. The V gene lost 0 bases and the J gene lost 7 bases, with 10 bases spanning the gap. The CDR3 runs 14 residues. The germline V gene encodes CDR1 LGHNA and CDR2 YNFKEQ. The CDR3 here is CASSQEGRLQPQHF. The CDR3 coding sequence is TGTGCCAGCAGCCAAGAGGGTCGGCTGCAGCCCCAGCATTTT.

This clone was recorded many times. The sample has other DNA sequences that encode this CDR3 too. The CDR3 DNA reads TGTGCCAGCAGCTTGGGACAGGCGAATCAGCCCCAGCATTTT. It encodes CASSLGQANQPQHF. The chain couples TRBV7-2 to TRBJ1-5, with 8 bases aligning to TRBD1. J gave up 4 bases and V 3 bases, and 2 bases lay outside the gene matches. This CDR3 is built from 14 residues. CDR1 SGHTA and CDR2 FQGNSA come from the germline V gene.

This clone was recorded a few times. The V and J genes are TRBV7-3 and TRBJ2-1; D remains unclear. V gave up 3 bases and J gave up 1 base, with 10 bases separating them. The germline gives CDR1 SGHTA, CDR2 FQGTGA. This CDR3 has 15 amino acids. CDR3 DNA sequence: TGTGCCAGCAGCTTGGACCAGACGTCCTACAATGAGCAGTTCTTC. Its translation is CASSLDQTSYNEQFF.

The chain employs TRBV28 and TRBJ1-2; TRBD1 might be the D (6 bases). The CDR3 sequence is 14 residues long. Germline V lookup: CDR1 MDHEN, CDR2 SYDVKM. V lost 3 bases and J 2 bases, leaving 10 bases between the germline ends. CDR3 protein: CASSLSDSNYGYTF. In DNA form, the CDR3 reads TGTGCCAGCAGTTTGTCGGACAGCAACTATGGCTACACCTTC.

This chain joins TRBV5-4 and TRBJ2-7; perhaps TRBD1 as D (5 bases). This CDR3 contains 15 residues. The ends were cut back, 0 bases at V and 2 bases at J, with 12 bases in the middle. The V gene's germline CDR1 is SGHNT and CDR2 YYREEE (reference sequence). CDR3 amino acids: CASSLGSGNPYEQYF. CDR3 coding DNA: TGTGCCAGCAGCTTGGGGTCAGGGAACCCCTACGAGCAGTACTTC. Full variable domain (remainder filled in from reference TRBV5-4 and TRBJ2-7): ETGVTQSPTHLIKTRGQQVTLRCSSQSGHNTVSWYQQALGQGPQFIFQYYREEENGRGNFPPRFSGLQFPNYSSELNVNALELDDSALYLCASSLGSGNPYEQYFGPGTRLTVT.

J is TRBJ1-1 and V is TRBV29-1; D is unresolved. This CDR3 is built from 12 residues. Germline V gene data show CDR1 as SQVTM and CDR2 as ANQGSEA. V was shortened by 2 bases and J by 5 bases, with 9 bases between the two germline ends. The CDR3 DNA follows: TGCAGCGTTGAAACCCCGCGAACTGAAGCTTTCTTT. As protein: CSVETPRTEAFF.

This sequence joins TRBV6-1 and TRBJ2-7, with 7 bases fitting TRBD2. The V and J ends lost 5 bases and 3 bases, in that order; junction bases with no gene match: 7. Germline CDR1 and CDR2: MNHNS and SASEGT. This CDR3 contains 14 residues. The CDR3 DNA reads as TGTGCCAGCAGTTTTGGGCGGGAGCTCTACGAGCAGTACTTC. Protein product: CASSFGRELYEQYF.

This rearrangement joins TRBV27 to TRBJ2-5, with TRBD1 identical over 7 bases. CDR1 is MNHEY, CDR2 SMNVEV, per germline (reference sequence). This CDR3 comprises 14 residues. V was clipped by 5 bases and J by 6 bases; unmatched bases: 9. This CDR3 is CASSPRQGDKTQYF. DNA for the CDR3: TGTGCCAGCAGTCCAAGACAGGGCGACAAGACCCAGTACTTC.

V and J are TRBV5-4 and TRBJ1-2, with 9 bases fitting TRBD1. The ends lost 3 bases at V and 2 bases at J; junction bases unmatched: 11. Germline V gives CDR1 SGHNT, CDR2 YYREEE (reference sequence). This CDR3 is built from 17 residues. CDR3 loop: CASSYYLRQGGNYGYTF. CDR3 in DNA: TGTGCCAGCAGCTACTACTTACGACAGGGGGGAAACTATGGCTACACCTTC.

The chain links TRBV27 to TRBJ2-3; 8 nucleotides match TRBD2. Germline V gene lookup returns CDR1 MNHEY and CDR2 SMNVEV (reference sequence). V trimming: 3 bases; J trimming: 2 bases; junction bases outside the gene matches: 7. The CDR3 runs to 16 residues. As DNA, the CDR3 is TGTGCCAGCAGTTTCATACTAGCGGTAAACACAGATACGCAGTATTTT. It translates to CASSFILAVNTDTQYF.